This entry concerns a single TCR beta chain. This clonotype has only a few counts. There is no known antigen for this receptor. Base qualities are not at hand, and no much larger clone is one base apart. These data are taken from a study of T-cell reconstitution after alpha-beta-depleted transplantation in children (TCRdb year 2016). Regarding the research as a whole: Using TCR repertoire profiling, the study followed T-cell immune reconstitution in a quantitative way in children after TCRalphabeta/CD19-depleted allogeneic hematopoietic cell transplantation. Overall results and qualifications from the work: The frequencies of hyperexpanded clones fell over the following months, and after one year, T-cell counts and TCRbeta diversity were mostly attributed to newly produced T cells. In some patients, the high TCRbeta diversity seen at day 60 was put down to recipient T cells and intrathymic progenitors that had survived conditioning. The apparently early recovery of alphabetaT-cell counts about two months after transplant reportedly depended on only several hundred rapidly expanded clones that came from non-depleted graft cells.

Library preparation used PCR. Instrument on record: Illumina HiSeq 2500. TCR libraries were prepared with molecular barcoding, using unique molecular identifiers to normalize TCRbeta repertoire quantification. TCRdb trimmed public reads at Q25 via fastp, called clones via MiXCR and kept in-frame beta chains. Here each entry gathers all rows of one CDR3 protein and keeps the most common genes and DNA. Present in this sample are roughly 490,000 distinct CDR3 sequences, roughly 11% of which were seen just once. The ten top clones hold 12% to 15% of the sample. The sample's treatment or condition label is to be understood as: allogeneic hematopoietic cell transplantation with graft depleted of TCRalphabeta T cells and CD19 B cells. TCRalphabeta/CD19-depleted allogeneic hematopoietic cell grafts were given to the transplant recipients, all of whom were children. Reading from cysteine to phenylalanine, the CDR3 counts 14 amino acids. CDR3 DNA is the only sequence kept; it has 42 bases, read in frame from the first base. Relative to germline, V is missing 7 bases and J is missing 6 bases, with 12 bases of the junction outside any gene match.

The sample in question was PBMCs, mostly from graft donor cells, obtained 180 days after TCRalphabeta/CD19-depleted stem cell transplant. The rearranged segments are TRBV12-3 or TRBV12-4 and TRBJ2-7; 7 of the junction bases match TRBD1. The TCR comes from a female patient aged 2-10 years who had a stem cell transplant for aplastic anemia, so the T cells may come from the graft donor. The CDR3 in this case is CASTLQGKLGEQYF. The nucleotide sequence reads TGTGCCAGCACATTACAGGGGAAGCTCGGCGAGCAGTACTTC.